The 5 T cell receptor beta chains in this list originate from one sample, sequenced in a study of blood T cell repertoires in COVID-19. The method was immunoSEQ multiplex PCR; TCRdb's version includes in-frame clones alone and lacks a portion of them. The table records roughly 81,000 clones, 91% of them present only once. The specimen was peripheral blood. The receptors stem from a woman in her forties or fifties in a cohort sampled during active COVID-19.

This chain joins TRBV29-1 and TRBJ1-2, with D perhaps matching TRBD1 (6 bases). Germline CDR1 is SQVTM and CDR2 is ANQGSEA. The CDR3 spans 13 residues. This CDR3 is CTTGQTLDYGYTF. DNA for the CDR3: TGCACCACCGGACAGACTTTGGACTATGGCTACACCTTC.

J is TRBJ1-1 and V is TRBV7-9; no definite D call. This CDR3 contains 11 residues. Germline V gene lookup returns CDR1 SEHNR and CDR2 FQNEAQ (reference sequence). V was clipped by 10 bases and J by 8 bases, with 14 bases between them. CDR3 in DNA: TGTGCCATCCCCATGAGGGCAGAAGCTTTCTTT. Translating gives CAIPMRAEAFF.

V usage is TRBV4-2 and J usage is TRBJ2-1, with 9 positions matching TRBD2. J gave up 5 bases and V 0 bases, and 8 bases lay outside the gene matches. The CDR3 consists of 17 residues. Germline values: CDR1 LGHNA, CDR2 YNFKEQ. The chain's CDR3 is CASSQDRSREGHNEQFF. The CDR3 coding sequence is TGTGCCAGCAGCCAAGATAGGTCGCGGGAGGGCCACAATGAGCAGTTCTTC.

CDR3 nucleotide sequence: TGTGCCAGTAGTATACAGGGGCAAGAGACCCAGTACTTC. Encoded protein: CASSIQGQETQYF. This sequence joins TRBV19 and TRBJ2-5, with D possibly matching TRBD1 (6 bases). V was cut by 2 bases and J by 2 bases, with 6 bases left in between. The CDR3 loop spans 13 amino acids. CDR1 and CDR2 (germline): LNHDA, SQIVND (reference sequence).

This sequence joins TRBV5-4 and TRBJ1-1; 8 nucleotides agree with TRBD1. Trimming at V came to 3 bases and at J to 6 bases, leaving 10 bases not matched to a gene. Germline lookup yields CDR1 SGHNT and CDR2 YYREEE (reference sequence). CDR3 size: 15 residues. The CDR3 loop is CASSSGTGSFSEAFF. CDR3 bases: TGTGCCAGCAGCTCCGGGACAGGTAGTTTTTCTGAAGCTTTCTTT.